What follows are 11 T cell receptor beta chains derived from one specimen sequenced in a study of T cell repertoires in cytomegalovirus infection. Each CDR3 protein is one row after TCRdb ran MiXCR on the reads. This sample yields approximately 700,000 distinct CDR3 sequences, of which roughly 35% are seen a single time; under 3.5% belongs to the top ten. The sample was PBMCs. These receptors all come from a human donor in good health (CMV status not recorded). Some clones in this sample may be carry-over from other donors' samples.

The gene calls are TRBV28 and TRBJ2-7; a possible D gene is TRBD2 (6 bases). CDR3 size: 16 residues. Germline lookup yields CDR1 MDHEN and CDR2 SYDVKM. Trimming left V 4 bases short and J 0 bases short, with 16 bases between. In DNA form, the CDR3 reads TGTGCCAGCAGTTCCGCCGGGAGAGGAGCCTCCTACGAGCAGTACTTC. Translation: CASSSAGRGASYEQYF. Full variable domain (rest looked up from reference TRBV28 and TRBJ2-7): DVKVTQSSRYLVKRTGEKVFLECVQDMDHENMFWYRQDPGLGLRLIYFSYDVKMKEKGDIPEGYSVSREKKERFSLILESASTNQTSMYLCASSSAGRGASYEQYFGPGTRLTVT.

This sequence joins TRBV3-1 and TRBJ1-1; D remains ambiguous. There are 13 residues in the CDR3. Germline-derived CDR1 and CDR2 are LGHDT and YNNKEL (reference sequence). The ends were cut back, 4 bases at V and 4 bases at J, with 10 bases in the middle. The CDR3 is CASSPPRGTEAFF. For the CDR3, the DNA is TGTGCCAGCAGCCCACCCCGGGGCACTGAAGCTTTCTTT.

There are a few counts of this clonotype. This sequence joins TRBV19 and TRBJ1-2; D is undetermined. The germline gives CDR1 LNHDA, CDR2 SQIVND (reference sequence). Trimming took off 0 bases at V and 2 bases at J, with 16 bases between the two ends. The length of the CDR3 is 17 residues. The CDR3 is CASSIDPPAAKNYGYTF. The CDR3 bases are TGTGCCAGTAGTATAGATCCCCCGGCAGCTAAGAACTATGGCTACACCTTC.

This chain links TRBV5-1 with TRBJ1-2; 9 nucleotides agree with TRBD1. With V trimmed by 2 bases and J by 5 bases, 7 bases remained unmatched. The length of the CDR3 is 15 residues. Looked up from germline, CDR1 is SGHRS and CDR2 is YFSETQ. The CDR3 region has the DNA TGCGCCAGCAGCTTTACAGGGGGCTTGGAGTATGGCTACACCTTC. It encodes CASSFTGGLEYGYTF. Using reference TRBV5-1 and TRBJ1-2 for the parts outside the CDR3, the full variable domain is KAGVTQTPRYLIKTRGQQVTLSCSPISGHRSVSWYQQTPGQGLQFLFEYFSETQRNKGNFPGRFSGRQFSNSRSEMNVSTLELGDSALYLCASSFTGGLEYGYTFGSGTRLTVV.

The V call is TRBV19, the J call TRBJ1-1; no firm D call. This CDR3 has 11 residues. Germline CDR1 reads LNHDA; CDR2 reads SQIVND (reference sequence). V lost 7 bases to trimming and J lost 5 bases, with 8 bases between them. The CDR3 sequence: CASKAGTEAFF. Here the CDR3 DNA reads TGTGCCAGTAAGGCCGGGACTGAAGCTTTCTTT.

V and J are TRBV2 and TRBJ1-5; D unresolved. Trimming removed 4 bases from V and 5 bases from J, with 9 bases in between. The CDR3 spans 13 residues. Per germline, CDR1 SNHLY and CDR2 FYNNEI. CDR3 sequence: CASSGEGYQPQHF. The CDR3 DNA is TGTGCCAGCAGTGGGGAAGGTTATCAGCCCCAGCATTTT.

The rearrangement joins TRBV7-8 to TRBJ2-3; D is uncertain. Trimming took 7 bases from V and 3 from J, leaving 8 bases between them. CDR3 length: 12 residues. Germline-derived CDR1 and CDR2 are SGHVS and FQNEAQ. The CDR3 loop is CASTILTDTQYF. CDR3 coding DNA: TGTGCCAGCACCATTTTAACAGATACGCAGTATTTT.

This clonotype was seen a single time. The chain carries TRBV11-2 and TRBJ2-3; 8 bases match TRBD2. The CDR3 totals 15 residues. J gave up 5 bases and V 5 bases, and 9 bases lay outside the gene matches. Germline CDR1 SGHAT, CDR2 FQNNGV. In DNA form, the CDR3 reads TGTGCCAGCAGCCCCGCCCGGGGGGGAGGAGATACGCAGTATTTT. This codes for CASSPARGGGDTQYF.

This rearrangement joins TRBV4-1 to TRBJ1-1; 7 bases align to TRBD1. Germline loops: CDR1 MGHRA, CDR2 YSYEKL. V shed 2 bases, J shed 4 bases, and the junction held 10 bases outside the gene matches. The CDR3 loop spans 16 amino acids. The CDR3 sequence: CASSQLRKGGFTEAFF. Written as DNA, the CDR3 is TGCGCCAGCAGCCAACTCAGGAAAGGGGGCTTCACTGAAGCTTTCTTT.

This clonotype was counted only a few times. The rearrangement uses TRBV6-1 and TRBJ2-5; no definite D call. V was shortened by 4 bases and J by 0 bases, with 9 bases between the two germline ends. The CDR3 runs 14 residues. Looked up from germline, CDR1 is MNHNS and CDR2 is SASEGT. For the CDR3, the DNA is TGTGCCAGCAGTGCAAGAGTTTACCAAGAGACCCAGTACTTC. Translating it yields CASSARVYQETQYF.

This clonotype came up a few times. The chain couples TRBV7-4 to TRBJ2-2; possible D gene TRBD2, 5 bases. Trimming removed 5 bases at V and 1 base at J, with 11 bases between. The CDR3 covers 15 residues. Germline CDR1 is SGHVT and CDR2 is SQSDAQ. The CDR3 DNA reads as TGTGCCAGCAGCCCCCCCGGAGGGAACACCGGGGAGCTGTTTTTT. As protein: CASSPPGGNTGELFF.